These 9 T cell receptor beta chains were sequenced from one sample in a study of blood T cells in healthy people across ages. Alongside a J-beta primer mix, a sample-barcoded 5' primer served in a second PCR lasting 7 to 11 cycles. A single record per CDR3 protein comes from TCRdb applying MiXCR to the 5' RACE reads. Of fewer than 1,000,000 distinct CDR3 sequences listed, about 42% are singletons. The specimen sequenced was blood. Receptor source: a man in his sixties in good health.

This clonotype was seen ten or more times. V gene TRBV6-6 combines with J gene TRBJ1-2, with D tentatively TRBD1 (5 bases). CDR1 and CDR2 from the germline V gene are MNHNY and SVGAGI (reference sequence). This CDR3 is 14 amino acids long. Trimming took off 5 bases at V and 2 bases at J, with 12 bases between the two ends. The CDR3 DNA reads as TGTGCCAGCAGTCACCGACAGATGAACTATGGCTACACCTTC. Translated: CASSHRQMNYGYTF.

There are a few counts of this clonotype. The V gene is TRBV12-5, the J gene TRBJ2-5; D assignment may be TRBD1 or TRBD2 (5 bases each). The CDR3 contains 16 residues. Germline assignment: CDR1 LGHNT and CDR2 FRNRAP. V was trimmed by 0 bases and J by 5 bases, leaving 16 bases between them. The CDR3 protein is CASGLVLAGTMETQYF. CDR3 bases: TGTGCTAGTGGTTTGGTACTGGCCGGGACGATGGAGACCCAGTACTTC.

In DNA form, the CDR3 reads TGCAGTGCTAGAGATCCCAGGGGGAGGAATCAGCCCCAGCATTTT. Its protein is CSARDPRGRNQPQHF. V is TRBV20-1 and J is TRBJ1-5; 7 nucleotides align to TRBD1. CDR1 is DFQATT and CDR2 is SNEGSKA in the germline V gene (reference sequence). The CDR3 consists of 15 residues. V trimming: 0 bases; J trimming: 4 bases; junction bases outside the gene matches: 6.

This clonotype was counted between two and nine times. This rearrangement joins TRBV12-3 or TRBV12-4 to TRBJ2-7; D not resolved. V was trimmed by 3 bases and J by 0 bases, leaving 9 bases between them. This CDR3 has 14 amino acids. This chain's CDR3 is CASSFEYSSYEQYF. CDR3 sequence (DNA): TGTGCCAGCAGTTTTGAGTACTCCTCCTACGAGCAGTACTTC.

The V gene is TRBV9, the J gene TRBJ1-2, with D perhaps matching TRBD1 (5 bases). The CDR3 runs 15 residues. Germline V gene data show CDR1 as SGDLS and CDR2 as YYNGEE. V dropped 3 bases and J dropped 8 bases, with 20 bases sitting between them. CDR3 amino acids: CASSAALVGGAGYTF. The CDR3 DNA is TGTGCCAGCAGCGCCGCTCTTGTCGGTGGGGCAGGCTACACCTTC.

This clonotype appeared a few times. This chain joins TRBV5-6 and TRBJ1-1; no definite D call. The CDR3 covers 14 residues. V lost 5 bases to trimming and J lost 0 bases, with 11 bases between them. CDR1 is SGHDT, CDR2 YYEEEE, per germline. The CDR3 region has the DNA TGTGCCAGCAGATACGTAGGGATGAACACTGAAGCTTTCTTT. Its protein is CASRYVGMNTEAFF.

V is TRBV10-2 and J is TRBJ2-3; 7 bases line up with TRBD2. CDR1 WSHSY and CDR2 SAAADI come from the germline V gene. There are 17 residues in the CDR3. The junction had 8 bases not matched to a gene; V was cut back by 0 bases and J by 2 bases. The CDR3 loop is CASSESWDSGPTDTQYF. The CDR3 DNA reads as TGCGCCAGCAGTGAGTCGTGGGATAGCGGGCCCACAGATACGCAGTATTTT.

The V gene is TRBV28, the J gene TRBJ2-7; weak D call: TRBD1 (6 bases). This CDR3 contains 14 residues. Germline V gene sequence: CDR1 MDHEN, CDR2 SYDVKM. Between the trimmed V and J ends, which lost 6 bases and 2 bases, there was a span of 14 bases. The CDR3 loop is CASSHPGQTYEQYF. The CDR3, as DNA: TGTGCCAGCAGCCACCCCGGACAGACCTACGAGCAGTACTTC.

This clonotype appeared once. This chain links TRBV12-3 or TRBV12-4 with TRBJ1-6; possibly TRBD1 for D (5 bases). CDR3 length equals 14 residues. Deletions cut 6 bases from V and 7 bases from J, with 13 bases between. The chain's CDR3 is CASRGDGGNSPLHF. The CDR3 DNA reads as TGTGCCAGCAGAGGGGACGGTGGGAATTCACCCCTCCACTTT.